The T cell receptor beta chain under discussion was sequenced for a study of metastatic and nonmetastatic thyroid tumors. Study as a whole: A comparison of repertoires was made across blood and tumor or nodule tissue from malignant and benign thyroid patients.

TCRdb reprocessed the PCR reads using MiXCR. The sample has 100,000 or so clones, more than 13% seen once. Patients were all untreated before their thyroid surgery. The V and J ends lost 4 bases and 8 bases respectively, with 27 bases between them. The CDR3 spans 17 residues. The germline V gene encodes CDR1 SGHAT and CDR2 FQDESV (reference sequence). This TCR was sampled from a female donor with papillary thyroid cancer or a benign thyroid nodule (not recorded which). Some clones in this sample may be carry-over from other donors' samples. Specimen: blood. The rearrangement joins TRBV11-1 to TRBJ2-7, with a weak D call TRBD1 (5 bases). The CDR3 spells CASSYLSPTAWKDKQYF. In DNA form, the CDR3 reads TGTGCCAGCAGCTACCTTAGCCCAACCGCGTGGAAGGACAAGCAGTACTTC.